Each of the 15 T cell receptor beta chains below was sequenced from the same sample in a study of blood T cells in healthy people across ages. A sample-barcoded 5' primer and a J-beta primer mix were used in a second PCR of about 7 to 12 cycles. TCRdb reprocessed the 5' RACE reads with MiXCR, giving one entry per CDR3 protein. The sample shows about 1.1 million distinct CDR3 sequences, less than 45% of them seen only once. What was sequenced was blood. Receptors were obtained from a man younger than 35 in good health.

The rearrangement links TRBV29-1 to TRBJ2-5, with D unclear. This CDR3 has 15 residues. V lost 3 bases and J lost 2, with 16 bases in between. Germline CDR1 is SQVTM and CDR2 is ANQGSEA. CDR3 loop: CSVETANSQQETQYF. The CDR3 nucleotides are TGCAGCGTTGAGACCGCCAACTCGCAACAAGAGACCCAGTACTTC.

This clonotype was counted between two and nine times. This sequence joins TRBV4-1 and TRBJ2-7, with D possibly TRBD2 on 5 matching bases. The germline V and J ends were trimmed by 0 bases and 6 bases, with 9 bases remaining between them. CDR1 MGHRA and CDR2 YSYEKL come from the germline V gene. This CDR3 comprises 13 residues. This chain's CDR3 is CASSQDHGSEQYF. CDR3 DNA: TGCGCCAGCAGCCAAGATCATGGGAGCGAGCAGTACTTC.

This chain joins TRBV20-1 and TRBJ1-5; 7 bases agree with TRBD1. Trimming cost V 7 bases and J 3 bases; bases outside gene matches: 15. The CDR3 is 16 amino acids. Germline-derived CDR1 and CDR2 are DFQATT and SNEGSKA (reference sequence). The CDR3 region is CSEGAPRGQINQPQHF. The CDR3 nucleotides are TGCAGTGAGGGGGCCCCCAGAGGACAGATCAATCAGCCCCAGCATTTT.

In its sample, this clonotype was seen a few times. This CDR3 is CASSPGLGPDTQYF. In DNA form, the CDR3 reads TGTGCCAGCAGCCCGGGACTAGGCCCTGATACGCAGTATTTT. The chain is built from TRBV6-2 or TRBV6-3 and TRBJ2-3; 8 nucleotides line up with TRBD2. With V trimmed by 6 bases and J by 6 bases, 8 bases remained unmatched. The germline gives CDR1 MNHEY, CDR2 SVGEGT. The CDR3 sequence is 14 residues long.

This clonotype occurred once. The chain uses TRBV7-2 and TRBJ1-1, with a tentative D call TRBD1 (6 bases). The ends were cut back, 5 bases at V and 0 bases at J, with 13 bases in the middle. The CDR3 totals 15 residues. Germline CDR1 SGHTA, CDR2 FQGNSA. This CDR3 is CASSPKGDLNTEAFF. CDR3 DNA: TGTGCCAGCAGCCCTAAGGGGGATTTGAACACTGAAGCTTTCTTT. Supplemented by reference TRBV7-2 and TRBJ1-1, the full variable domain reads GAGVSQSPSNKVTEKGKDVELRCDPISGHTALYWYRQSLGQGLEFLIYFQGNSAPDKSGLPSDRFSAERTGGSVSTLTIQRTQQEDSAVYLCASSPKGDLNTEAFFGQGTRLTVV.

The chain combines TRBV9 with TRBJ2-5, with a weak D call TRBD1 (5 bases). Per germline, CDR1 SGDLS and CDR2 YYNGEE. V gave up 4 bases and J gave up 11 bases, with 24 bases separating them. The CDR3 is 15 amino acids. CDR3 in DNA: TGTGCCAGCAGCCCCCGTCCGGACATCTACAATGAGCAGTACTTC. This gives the protein CASSPRPDIYNEQYF.

The chain employs TRBV10-3 and TRBJ1-1; the D gene is possibly TRBD1 (5 bases). The V end was cut by 7 bases, the J end by 5 bases, with 17 bases between. Germline CDR1 reads ENHRY; CDR2 reads SYGVKD. This CDR3 region has 14 residues. Written as DNA, the CDR3 is TGTGCCATCACCGGCCCCGGGACTCGGACTGAAGCTTTCTTT. Its protein product is CAITGPGTRTEAFF.

V is TRBV5-5 and J is TRBJ2-5; maybe TRBD1 (6 bases). The V gene lost 6 bases and the J gene lost 2 bases, with 11 bases spanning the gap. The CDR3 loop spans 13 amino acids. From germline, CDR1 is SGHKS and CDR2 YYEKEE (reference sequence). In nucleotides, the CDR3 is TGTGCCAGCACCCCACAGGGACAAGAGACCCAGTACTTC. Translating it yields CASTPQGQETQYF.

This clonotype was counted once. This chain connects TRBV20-1 to TRBJ2-5, with no clear D. Deletions cut 6 bases from V and 11 bases from J, with 28 bases between. Germline loops: CDR1 DFQATT, CDR2 SNEGSKA (reference sequence). The CDR3 has 15 amino acids. The CDR3 bases are TGCAGTGCCCCGGTCCCTCACTTATCCCGCAATGAGCAGTACTTC. Its protein product is CSAPVPHLSRNEQYF.

This clonotype occurred once. The chain employs TRBV20-1 and TRBJ2-7, with 8 bases lining up with TRBD1. Trimming cost V 6 bases and J 7 bases; bases outside gene matches: 26. The CDR3 covers 18 residues. Germline-derived CDR1 and CDR2 are DFQATT and SNEGSKA (reference sequence). CDR3 DNA: TGCAGTGCGCACATGGCCCGCCGAGGGACAGGTGTCTACAATGAGCAGTACTTC. This encodes CSAHMARRGTGVYNEQYF.

The rearrangement uses TRBV14 and TRBJ2-3; D gene uncertain. The CDR3 totals 16 residues. The germline V gene encodes CDR1 SGHDN and CDR2 FVKESK. The V gene lost 1 base and the J gene lost 2 bases, with 13 bases spanning the gap. The CDR3 loop is CASSQGYGRSTDTQYF. The CDR3 nucleotides are TGTGCCAGCAGCCAAGGGTACGGACGGTCCACAGATACGCAGTATTTT.

This clonotype was seen ten or more times. The junction and the germline gene differ at one end; a read error may be behind it. The rearrangement joins TRBV12-3 or TRBV12-4 to TRBJ2-1; 10 nucleotides match TRBD2. The CDR3 covers 15 residues. This CDR3 is CASSRSGGAYNEQFF. The DNA for the CDR3 is TGCGCCAGCAGCCGCAGCGGGGGGGCCTACAATGAGCAGTTCTTC.

This chain links TRBV5-1 with TRBJ1-2, with 9 bases aligning to TRBD1. The trim removed 4 bases at V and 4 bases at J, leaving 8 bases unmatched. This CDR3 has 15 residues. CDR1 is SGHRS, CDR2 YFSETQ, per germline. The CDR3 sequence: CASSGRDRAPYGYTF. The CDR3 DNA reads as TGCGCCAGCAGCGGCCGGGACAGGGCGCCCTATGGCTACACCTTC.

CDR3 region: CASSVAPRGYEQYF. Written as DNA, the CDR3 is TGTGCCAGCAGCGTAGCTCCCAGGGGTTACGAGCAGTACTTC. V and J are TRBV9 and TRBJ2-7; weak D call: TRBD1 (6 bases). Trimming shortened V by 0 bases and J by 4 bases, and 11 bases separated the two germline ends. Germline loops: CDR1 SGDLS, CDR2 YYNGEE. The CDR3 has 14 amino acids.

This clonotype showed up just a few times. This chain links TRBV29-1 with TRBJ1-1, with D hard to call. CDR1 and CDR2 from the germline V gene are SQVTM and ANQGSEA. V lost 4 bases, J lost 5 bases, and 17 bases lay in between. CDR3 length: 14 residues. CDR3 sequence (DNA): TGCAGCGTTGTTGGGCGGGCCCAAAGGACTGAAGCTTTCTTT. This gives the protein CSVVGRAQRTEAFF.